The 10 T cell receptor beta chains presented below share a single source sample, sequenced in a study of metastatic and nonmetastatic thyroid tumors. There were no patients who had received any treatment before thyroid surgery. TCRdb reassembled clones from the PCR reads with MiXCR. This table has 65,000 to 70,000 clones, around 14% appearing once. The sample taken for sequencing was blood. These receptors were taken from a male donor with papillary thyroid cancer or a benign thyroid nodule (not recorded which). Some clones in this sample may be carry-over from other donors' samples.

This clone was counted only a few times. The junction departs from germline at one end; a sequencing error may be responsible. The chain links TRBV27 to TRBJ2-1, with 10 bases aligning to TRBD2. CDR3 size: 14 residues. Germline loops: CDR1 MNHEY, CDR2 SMNVEV (reference sequence). CDR3 nucleotides: TGTGCCAGCCGAGATAGCGGGAGGTACAATGAGCATTTCTTC. It is translated as CASRDSGRYNEHFF.

This clone has ten or more counts. The chain joins TRBV5-5 to TRBJ2-1, with 12 bases aligning to TRBD1. CDR3 size: 16 residues. Germline loops: CDR1 SGHKS, CDR2 YYEKEE (reference sequence). J was trimmed by 8 bases and V by 5 bases; bases with no gene match: 11. The CDR3 here is CASRAPGTGGMYEQFF. The CDR3 DNA sequence: TGTGCCAGCAGGGCCCCCGGGACAGGGGGCATGTATGAGCAGTTCTTC.

This clone was picked up many times. The V call is TRBV7-6, the J call TRBJ2-2; 11 bases line up with TRBD2. CDR3 length equals 16 residues. The germline gives CDR1 SGHVS, CDR2 FNYEAQ. Unmatched junction bases numbered 5, after V lost 2 bases and J lost 6 bases. In DNA, the CDR3 is TGTGCCAGCAGCTTACCCGTAGCGGGAGGGCCCGGGGAGCTGTTTTTT. The encoded protein is CASSLPVAGGPGELFF.

This clone was seen many times. This chain joins TRBV7-3 and TRBJ2-7; no reliable D call. V gave up 6 bases and J gave up 3 bases, with 12 bases separating them. Germline V gene sequence: CDR1 SGHTA, CDR2 FQGTGA. CDR3 size: 13 residues. In nucleotides, the CDR3 is TGTGCCAGCAGTCTCTCCATAGGCTACGAGCAGTACGTC. Its translation is CASSLSIGYEQYV.

This clone was picked up many times. The chain joins TRBV24-1 to TRBJ2-2; tentatively, D is TRBD1 (5 bases). Germline V gene data show CDR1 as KGHDR and CDR2 as SFDVKD. The CDR3 contains 15 residues. The V end was cut by 3 bases, the J end by 1 base, with 8 bases between. The CDR3 reads CATSDTRENTGELFF. In nucleotides, the CDR3 is TGTGCCACCAGTGATACCAGGGAGAACACCGGGGAGCTGTTTTTT.

V and J are TRBV29-1 and TRBJ2-5; D perhaps matches TRBD1 (5 bases). CDR1 is SQVTM, CDR2 ANQGSEA, per germline. The CDR3 spans 12 residues. Trimming removed 6 bases from V and 3 bases from J, with 11 bases in between. For the CDR3, the DNA is TGCAGCGTCTTAGGGGCCGAAGAGACCCAGTACTTC. It is translated as CSVLGAEETQYF.

The chain links TRBV20-1 to TRBJ2-3; D is ambiguous. Between the trimmed V and J ends, which lost 2 bases and 2 bases, there was a span of 11 bases. The CDR3 contains 14 residues. The germline V gene has CDR1 DFQATT and CDR2 SNEGSKA (reference sequence). This CDR3 reads CSARYWVNTDTQYF. Written as DNA, the CDR3 is TGCAGTGCTAGATATTGGGTTAACACAGATACGCAGTATTTT.

The chain links TRBV28 to TRBJ2-6, with a possible D match to TRBD2 (5 bases). Germline CDR1 is MDHEN and CDR2 is SYDVKM. This CDR3 has 16 residues. Trimming removed 5 bases from V and 12 bases from J, with 23 bases in between. CDR3 in DNA: TGTGCCAGCAGTCCTCCTGGGAGCTCTGGGTCCAGCGTCCTGACTTTC. Amino acids: CASSPPGSSGSSVLTF.

The table lists this clone with a few counts. Just one base apart from a much larger clone, this may be a read error. The rearrangement joins TRBV11-2 to TRBJ2-5; D is tentatively TRBD1 or TRBD2 (6 bases each). The germline gives CDR1 SGHAT, CDR2 FQNNGV. The V and J ends lost 0 bases and 5 bases respectively, with 13 bases between them. The CDR3 is 15 amino acids. CDR3 protein: CASSLEGGRWETQYF. The CDR3 region has the DNA TGTGCCAGCAGCTTAGAAGGGGGGCGCTGGGAGACCCAGTACTTC. The full variable domain, its missing parts supplied by reference TRBV11-2 and TRBJ2-5, is EAGVAQSPRYKIIEKRQSVAFWCNPISGHATLYWYQQILGQGPKLLIQFQNNGVVDDSQLPKDRFSAERLKGVDSTLKIQPAKLEDSAVYLCASSLEGGRWETQYFGPGTRLLVL.

The J gene is TRBJ1-5, the V gene TRBV20-1, with TRBD1 identical over 7 bases. The CDR3 extends over 15 amino acids. Germline-derived CDR1 and CDR2 are DFQATT and SNEGSKA (reference sequence). Unmatched junction bases numbered 11, after V lost 4 bases and J lost 5 bases. CDR3 coding DNA: TGCAGTGCTATCCCTCGACAGGGTGCTTATCAGCCCCAGCATTTT. Translating it yields CSAIPRQGAYQPQHF.